The 25 T cell receptor beta chains given below trace back to one sample, sequenced in a study of metastatic and nonmetastatic thyroid tumors. Ahead of thyroid surgery, no patient had received treatment of any kind. TCRdb re-analyzed the PCR reads using MiXCR. The sample gives about 38,000 clones, around 27% of which show up once; roughly a tenth is in the top ten. Sequencing input: blood. The receptors were sampled from a male donor with papillary thyroid cancer or a benign thyroid nodule (not recorded which). Some clones in this sample may be carry-over from other donors' samples.

In its sample, this clone was seen many times. This chain joins TRBV25-1 and TRBJ1-4; D is uncertain. V was trimmed by 3 bases and J by 1 base, leaving 6 bases between them. Germline V gene lookup returns CDR1 MGHDK and CDR2 SYGVNS. The CDR3 is 14 residues long. The CDR3 DNA reads as TGTGCCAGCAGTGAGGGGAGAACTAATGAAAAACTGTTTTTT. Translated, it gives CASSEGRTNEKLFF.

Many counts were recorded for this clone. The rearrangement links TRBV20-1 to TRBJ1-2, with D possibly matching TRBD1 (5 bases). This CDR3 is 12 amino acids long. Germline CDR1 reads DFQATT; CDR2 reads SNEGSKA (reference sequence). V lost 3 bases and J lost 8, with 13 bases in between. CDR3 residues: CSARMGGRGYTF. The CDR3 DNA follows: TGCAGTGCTAGGATGGGGGGTAGGGGCTACACCTTC.

The chain recombines TRBV6-6 with TRBJ1-2; unclear D gene. The CDR3 contains 14 residues. The V gene lost 0 bases and the J gene lost 8 bases, with 13 bases spanning the gap. Germline CDR1 is MNHNY and CDR2 is SVGAGI (reference sequence). The CDR3: CASSYSRGKEGYTF. CDR3 coding DNA: TGTGCCAGCAGTTACTCGAGAGGGAAGGAGGGCTACACCTTC.

The chain has TRBV6-1 and TRBJ2-1, with 7 bases matching TRBD2. V was pared by 6 bases and J by 7 bases, with 3 bases of the junction left unmatched. From germline, CDR1 is MNHNS and CDR2 SASEGT. This CDR3 has 12 residues. The CDR3 protein is CASRLAWNEQFF. CDR3 sequence (DNA): TGTGCCAGCAGACTAGCGTGGAATGAGCAGTTCTTC.

This clone has a handful of counts. The chain combines TRBV20-1 with TRBJ2-7; the match to TRBD2 covers 7 bases. The germline V gene encodes CDR1 DFQATT and CDR2 SNEGSKA (reference sequence). Trimming took 0 bases from V and 1 from J; bases not matched to a gene: 6. This CDR3 contains 15 residues. This chain's CDR3 is CSARDPTGGSYEQYF. CDR3 nucleotide sequence: TGCAGTGCTAGAGATCCCACGGGAGGATCCTACGAGCAGTACTTC.

This clone occurred once. The chain links TRBV18 to TRBJ2-1, with D tentatively TRBD2 (6 bases). V lost 3 bases, J lost 10 bases, and 13 bases lay in between. The CDR3 length is 13 residues. Germline CDR1 is KGHSH and CDR2 is LQKENI. The CDR3 region is CASSPQWEDEQFF. DNA for the CDR3: TGTGCCAGCTCACCGCAGTGGGAGGACGAGCAGTTCTTC.

This clone was detected ten times or more. At the DNA level, this CDR3 is encoded by other sequences in the same sample as well. The CDR3 loop reads CASIKFSPGQKNEKLFF. Here the CDR3 DNA reads TGTGCCAGCATAAAATTCTCGCCGGGACAAAAAAATGAAAAACTGTTTTTT. This chain links TRBV27 with TRBJ1-4, with D possibly being TRBD1 (6 bases). The CDR3 covers 17 residues. Germline CDR1 reads MNHEY; CDR2 reads SMNVEV (reference sequence). V lost 7 bases and J lost 5, with 23 bases in between. The full variable domain, its missing parts supplied by reference TRBV27 and TRBJ1-4, is EAQVTQNPRYLITVTGKKLTVTCSQNMNHEYMSWYRQDPGLGLRQIYYSMNVEVTDKGDVPEGYKVSRKEKRNFPLILESPSPNQTSLYFCASIKFSPGQKNEKLFFGSGTQLSVL.

This clone is medium-sized by share. The chain combines TRBV6-1 with TRBJ2-7; TRBD1 agrees at 10 bases. Germline V lookup: CDR1 MNHNS, CDR2 SASEGT. This CDR3 is 12 amino acids long. The V segment lost 6 bases and the J segment 7 bases; nucleotides outside the gene matches: 3. The CDR3 bases are TGTGCCAGCAGGGGGGACAGGGGAGAGCAGTACTTC. Amino acid sequence: CASRGDRGEQYF.

The rearrangement uses TRBV6-1 and TRBJ1-5; D unclear. The CDR3 has 15 residues. CDR1 is MNHNS, CDR2 SASEGT, per germline. V lost 6 bases to trimming and J lost 3 bases, with 15 bases between them. CDR3 sequence: CASRTQMNHNQPQHF. The CDR3 DNA reads as TGTGCCAGCAGAACCCAGATGAACCACAATCAGCCCCAGCATTTT.

By proportion, this clone is medium-sized. The chain has TRBV12-3 or TRBV12-4 and TRBJ1-2, with 10 bases aligning to TRBD1. V shed 2 bases and J 4 bases; nucleotides not matched to a gene: 7. The CDR3 contains 16 residues. The CDR3 spells CASSLSQTGGIYGYTF. As DNA, the CDR3 is TGTGCCAGCAGTTTATCACAGACAGGGGGCATCTATGGCTACACCTTC.

Many counts were recorded for this clone. The chain employs TRBV5-4 and TRBJ1-2; D unclear. Germline V gene sequence: CDR1 SGHNT, CDR2 YYREEE (reference sequence). Deletions cut 2 bases from V and 1 base from J, with 6 bases between. CDR3 length: 13 residues. The CDR3 sequence: CASSLTDNYGYTF. The CDR3 nucleotides are TGTGCCAGCAGCTTAACTGATAACTATGGCTACACCTTC.

The chain has TRBV18 and TRBJ1-2; tentative D call: TRBD1 (5 bases). From germline, CDR1 is KGHSH and CDR2 LQKENI. V was pared by 5 bases and J by 4 bases, with 17 bases between. The CDR3 is made up of 15 amino acids. The CDR3 nucleotides are TGTGCCAGCTCAACGGGACCCCTTAGGGGCTATGGCTACACCTTC. This codes for CASSTGPLRGYGYTF.

This clone has a count of ten or more. The gene calls are TRBV5-1 and TRBJ2-1; the match to TRBD2 covers 10 bases. The CDR3 is 16 amino acids. Per the germline V gene, CDR1 is SGHRS and CDR2 is YFSETQ. Losses at the gene ends were 2 bases for V and 4 bases for J; bases not matched to a gene: 6. CDR3 coding DNA: TGCGCCAGCAGCTTAGATCTAGCGGGGGTGTACAATGAGCAGTTCTTC. Its protein is CASSLDLAGVYNEQFF.

The chain has TRBV7-9 and TRBJ2-5; the match to TRBD2 covers 15 bases. Gene TRBJ2-1 matches the end of the DNA better, so the J call may be wrong. Germline values: CDR1 SEHNR, CDR2 FQNEAQ (reference sequence). The CDR3 is 16 amino acids. CDR3 region: CASSFGTSGRRNEQFF. In DNA, the CDR3 is TGTGCCAGCAGCTTTGGGACTAGCGGGAGGCGCAATGAGCAGTTCTTC.

This clone was recorded a few times. The sample has other DNA sequences that encode this CDR3 too. The chain is built from TRBV4-1 and TRBJ1-5; D call uncertain. In germline, CDR1 is MGHRA, CDR2 YSYEKL. The CDR3 is 16 amino acids. Trimming removed 1 base from V and 0 bases from J, with 10 bases in between. The CDR3 nucleotides read TGCGCCAGCAGCCAAGTCGTCCAGTCTAGCAATCAGCCCCAGCATTTT. Translating gives CASSQVVQSSNQPQHF.

The V call is TRBV28, the J call TRBJ1-5; tentative D call: TRBD1 (5 bases). From germline, CDR1 is MDHEN and CDR2 SYDVKM. The CDR3 totals 12 residues. The V end lost 4 bases, the J end lost 7 bases, and 8 bases lay between the germline ends. CDR3 amino acids: CASSYGGQPQHF. The CDR3, as DNA: TGTGCCAGCAGTTACGGGGGGCAGCCCCAGCATTTT. The whole variable domain, filled in from reference TRBV28 and TRBJ1-5, reads DVKVTQSSRYLVKRTGEKVFLECVQDMDHENMFWYRQDPGLGLRLIYFSYDVKMKEKGDIPEGYSVSREKKERFSLILESASTNQTSMYLCASSYGGQPQHFGDGTRLSIL.

This rearrangement joins TRBV3-1 to TRBJ1-1; D remains ambiguous. Germline V gene lookup returns CDR1 LGHDT and CDR2 YNNKEL (reference sequence). V lost 3 bases and J lost 0, with 8 bases in between. This CDR3 has 14 residues. CDR3 in DNA: TGTGCCAGCAGCCACGGGCAACTGAACACTGAAGCTTTCTTT. Translated, it gives CASSHGQLNTEAFF.

V gene TRBV20-1 combines with J gene TRBJ2-2; 10 bases are shared with TRBD1. V shed 3 bases and J 6 bases; nucleotides not matched to a gene: 7. The V gene's germline CDR1 is DFQATT and CDR2 SNEGSKA (reference sequence). This CDR3 spans 15 amino acids. CDR3 protein: CSASPGQGFAGELFF. In DNA form, the CDR3 reads TGCAGTGCTAGTCCGGGACAGGGGTTTGCCGGGGAGCTGTTTTTT.

J is TRBJ1-2 and V is TRBV5-1, with 7 bases lining up with TRBD1. Unmatched junction bases numbered 16, after V lost 5 bases and J lost 3 bases. There are 17 residues in the CDR3. The germline CDR1 and CDR2 sequences are SGHRS and YFSETQ. CDR3 DNA sequence: TGCGCCAGCAGAGGGTGGAAGGTCCGAGGGACAGACTATGGCTACACCTTC. It codes for CASRGWKVRGTDYGYTF.

The chain recombines TRBV5-5 with TRBJ2-7, with 7 bases aligning to TRBD2. Germline loops: CDR1 SGHKS, CDR2 YYEKEE (reference sequence). This CDR3 is 15 amino acids long. Unmatched junction bases numbered 12, after V lost 4 bases and J lost 5 bases. CDR3: CASSRNSVGGDEQYF. For the CDR3, the DNA is TGTGCCAGCAGCCGAAATTCCGTGGGGGGGGACGAGCAGTACTTC. Drawing the rest from reference TRBV5-5 and TRBJ2-7, the complete variable domain is DAGVTQSPTHLIKTRGQQVTLRCSPISGHKSVSWYQQVLGQGPQFIFQYYEKEERGRGNFPDRFSARQFPNYSSELNVNALLLGDSALYLCASSRNSVGGDEQYFGPGTRLTVT.

In this sample, this clone turned up a few times. This rearrangement joins TRBV7-3 to TRBJ2-2; 7 positions agree with TRBD2. This CDR3 is 15 amino acids long. Germline trimming cut 2 bases from V and 3 bases from J; bases unmatched to any gene: 3. CDR1 and CDR2 (germline): SGHTA, FQGTGA. The CDR3 DNA is TGTGCCAGCAGCTTAGATGGGAGGGACACCGGGGAGCTGTTTTTT. Protein: CASSLDGRDTGELFF.

This clone was detected a few times. The rearrangement links TRBV12-3 or TRBV12-4 to TRBJ2-1; TRBD1 might be the D (5 bases). The CDR3 is made up of 13 amino acids. V was trimmed by 6 bases and J by 3 bases, leaving 9 bases between them. The chain's CDR3 is CASRTDSYNEQFF. The CDR3 DNA reads TGTGCCAGCAGGACTGACAGCTACAATGAGCAGTTCTTC.

This clone has more than one count but fewer than ten. No conserved phenylalanine or tryptophan ends this CDR3, so it is likely a read error. This sequence joins TRBV20-1 and TRBJ2-1; TRBD2 aligns across 7 bases. Trimming removed 5 bases from V and 0 bases from J; junction bases left unmatched: 10. CDR1 is DFQATT, CDR2 SNEGSKA, per germline (reference sequence). This CDR3 contains 16 residues. CDR3 sequence: CSAWGGGLDSYNEQFL. The CDR3 bases are TGCAGTGCTTGGGGGGGAGGGCTGGACTCCTACAATGAGCAGTTCCTC.

The chain joins TRBV5-1 to TRBJ2-2; 8 positions agree with TRBD2. From germline, CDR1 is SGHRS and CDR2 YFSETQ. J was trimmed by 0 bases and V by 4 bases; bases with no gene match: 2. This CDR3 is built from 15 residues. This CDR3 reads CASSQRETNTGELFF. The CDR3 DNA reads TGCGCCAGCAGCCAGCGGGAGACGAACACCGGGGAGCTGTTTTTT.

The table lists this clone with many counts. This chain connects TRBV5-1 to TRBJ2-1, with D maybe TRBD1 (6 bases). Germline V gene lookup returns CDR1 SGHRS and CDR2 YFSETQ. V gave up 4 bases and J gave up 8 bases, with 37 bases separating them. This CDR3 is 21 amino acids long. The DNA for the CDR3 is TGCGCCAGCAGCCCTCGAAGCCTTTCTCGACAGGTACAAACAGGGATAGATGAGCAGTTCTTC. Translating gives CASSPRSLSRQVQTGIDEQFF. The complete variable domain, with remaining parts taken from reference TRBV5-1 and TRBJ2-1, reads KAGVTQTPRYLIKTRGQQVTLSCSPISGHRSVSWYQQTPGQGLQFLFEYFSETQRNKGNFPGRFSGRQFSNSRSEMNVSTLELGDSALYLCASSPRSLSRQVQTGIDEQFFGPGTRLTVL.